This passage covers 11 T cell receptor beta chains from one sample sequenced in a study of blood T cell repertoires in COVID-19. Assay used: immunoSEQ multiplex PCR; TCRdb lists only in-frame clones, some missing. Found here are about 76,000 clones, 80% to 85% of them singletons; the top ten hold about 30%. The sample consisted of peripheral blood. The receptors come from a human donor in a cohort sampled during active COVID-19.

The chain couples TRBV30 to TRBJ1-2, with D possibly matching TRBD1 (5 bases). This CDR3 has 13 amino acids. The V gene's germline CDR1 is GTSNPN and CDR2 SVGIG (reference sequence). In nucleotides, the CDR3 is TGTGCTTTCAACGTCAAGGGGAACTATGGCTACACCTTC. Its translation: CAFNVKGNYGYTF.

The CDR3 spells CAWSGQGGTEAFF. In nucleotides, the CDR3 is TGTGCCTGGAGCGGGCAGGGAGGCACTGAAGCTTTCTTT. This chain links TRBV30 with TRBJ1-1; the D gene is possibly TRBD1 (5 bases). This CDR3 is built from 13 residues. Germline V gene sequence: CDR1 GTSNPN, CDR2 SVGIG (reference sequence). Trimming removed 3 bases from V and 4 bases from J, with 12 bases in between.

The chain employs TRBV18 and TRBJ2-7; 9 bases are shared with TRBD1. V dropped 1 base and J dropped 5; count of bases not matched to a gene: 6. The germline V gene has CDR1 KGHSH and CDR2 LQKENI. The CDR3 is 15 amino acids. CDR3 nucleotide sequence: TGTGCCAGCTCACCACGACTACAGGGGGCTGACGAGCAGTACTTC. Its translation is CASSPRLQGADEQYF.

For this clone: Different DNA sequences within this sample yield the same CDR3. This rearrangement joins TRBV4-1 to TRBJ1-2; maybe TRBD1 (6 bases). The V gene's germline CDR1 is MGHRA and CDR2 YSYEKL. The V gene lost 3 bases and the J gene lost 6 bases, with 14 bases spanning the gap. This CDR3 is 14 amino acids long. The CDR3 sequence: CASSQLGQGNGYTF. The DNA for the CDR3 is TGCGCCAGCAGCCAGCTGGGCCAGGGGAATGGCTACACCTTC.

The CDR3 spells CASSFQGINEQFF. The CDR3 DNA sequence: TGTGCCAGCAGCTTTCAGGGGATCAATGAGCAGTTCTTC. The chain has TRBV7-3 and TRBJ2-1; the D gene is possibly TRBD1 (6 bases). V lost 3 bases and J lost 6, with 9 bases in between. The CDR3 totals 13 residues. Germline V gene lookup returns CDR1 SGHTA and CDR2 FQGTGA. The entire variable domain, with the rest obtained from reference TRBV7-3 and TRBJ2-1, is as follows: GAGVSQTPSNKVTEKGKYVELRCDPISGHTALYWYRQSLGQGPEFLIYFQGTGAADDSGLPNDRFFAVRPEGSVSTLKIQRTERGDSAVYLCASSFQGINEQFFGPGTRLTVL.

The rearrangement uses TRBV30 and TRBJ2-2, with a possible D match to TRBD1 (6 bases). The length of the CDR3 is 14 residues. Trimming left V 6 bases short and J 2 bases short, with 13 bases between. Germline-derived CDR1 and CDR2 are GTSNPN and SVGIG (reference sequence). DNA of the CDR3: TGTGCCTGTGGCAGGGGCCTAAACACCGGGGAGCTGTTTTTT. It is translated as CACGRGLNTGELFF. The full variable domain, with the rest looked up from reference TRBV30 and TRBJ2-2, is SQTIHQWPATLVQPVGSPLSLECTVEGTSNPNLYWYRQAAGRGLQLLFYSVGIGQISSEVPQNLSASRPQDRQFILSSKKLLLSDSGFYLCACGRGLNTGELFFGEGSRLTVL.

The genes are TRBV3-1 (or the pseudogene TRBV3-2) and TRBJ2-1; 7 bases map to TRBD1. CDR1 and CDR2 (germline): LGHDT, YNNKEL (reference sequence). The trim removed 0 bases at V and 9 bases at J, leaving 5 bases unmatched. This CDR3 is built from 14 residues. CDR3 coding DNA: TGTGCCAGCAGCCAAGACTTCGACAGGGCTGAGCAGTTCTTC. It translates to CASSQDFDRAEQFF.

J is TRBJ1-4 and V is TRBV3-1 (or the pseudogene TRBV3-2); TRBD1 matches at 7 bases. Germline CDR1 and CDR2: LGHDT and YNNKEL (reference sequence). The J segment lost 11 bases and the V segment lost 4 bases, leaving 10 bases of the junction unmatched. There are 14 residues in the CDR3. CDR3 sequence (DNA): TGTGCCAGCAGCCGACCCGGGACAGCCGGGAAACTGTTTTTT. It encodes CASSRPGTAGKLFF.

The chain employs TRBV5-5 and TRBJ2-3; TRBD2 is a possible D gene (7 bases). The germline V and J ends were trimmed by 3 bases and 8 bases, with 13 bases remaining between them. The germline gives CDR1 SGHKS, CDR2 YYEKEE (reference sequence). The CDR3 runs 13 residues. The CDR3 bases are TGTGCCAGCAGCTCGGGGGGCCAAGGTACGCAGTATTTT. Translated: CASSSGGQGTQYF.

V gene TRBV7-9 combines with J gene TRBJ1-2, with D maybe TRBD1 (6 bases). Germline V gene data show CDR1 as SEHNR and CDR2 as FQNEAQ (reference sequence). The CDR3 totals 15 residues. The V end was cut by 6 bases, the J end by 3 bases, with 17 bases between. The chain's CDR3 is CASRFTGYGDYGYTF. The CDR3 nucleotides read TGTGCCAGCAGATTTACAGGGTACGGAGACTATGGCTACACCTTC.

The genes are TRBV2 and TRBJ2-5; 9 nucleotides match TRBD1. Germline assignment: CDR1 SNHLY and CDR2 FYNNEI. The CDR3 contains 15 residues. With 7 bases clipped from V and 4 bases from J, the junction kept 10 bases outside the gene matches. The CDR3 here is CASNKQGAAGETQYF. As DNA, the CDR3 is TGTGCCAGCAACAAACAGGGGGCAGCAGGAGAGACCCAGTACTTC.